The text below deals with one T cell receptor beta chain. Its antigen is still unknown. The data were obtained in a study of identifying expanded T cells in peripheral blood. The CDR3 runs 13 residues. The V gene lost 5 bases and the J gene lost 8 bases, with 12 bases spanning the gap. Germline CDR1 and CDR2: LNHNV and YYDKDF (reference sequence). The method was immunoSEQ multiplex PCR; TCRdb's version includes in-frame clones alone and lacks a portion of them. The table shows about 58,000 clones, with about nine tenths occurring only once. Overall study results and limits: Across healthy donors, higher total template counts meant significantly greater roughly 2-week count variance. Around 1.2 clones differed between technical replicates, versus around 16 and 19 over time.

Healthy donors had no documented immune events, such as infections, while sampled. Sequenced: blood. The rearrangement links TRBV15 to TRBJ1-4; tentative D call: TRBD1 (5 bases). The receptor's source is a person aged 18 to 75 in good health. DNA of the CDR3: TGTGCCACCAGCTTTCGGAGGGGCGAAAAACTGTTTTTT. Residues: CATSFRRGEKLFF.